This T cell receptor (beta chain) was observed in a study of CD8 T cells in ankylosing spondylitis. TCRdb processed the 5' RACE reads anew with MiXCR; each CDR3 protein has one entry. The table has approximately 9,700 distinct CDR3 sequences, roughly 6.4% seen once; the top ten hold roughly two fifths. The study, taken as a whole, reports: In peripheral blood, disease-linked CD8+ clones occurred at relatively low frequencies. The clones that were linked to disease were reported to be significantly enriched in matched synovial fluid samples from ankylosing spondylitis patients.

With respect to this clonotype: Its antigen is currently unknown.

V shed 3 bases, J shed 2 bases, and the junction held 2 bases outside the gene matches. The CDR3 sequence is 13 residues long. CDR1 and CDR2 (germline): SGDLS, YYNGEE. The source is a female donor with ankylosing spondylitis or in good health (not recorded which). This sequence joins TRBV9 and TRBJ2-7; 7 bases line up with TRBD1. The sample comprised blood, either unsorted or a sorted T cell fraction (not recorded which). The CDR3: CASSAGTAYEQYF. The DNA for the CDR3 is TGTGCCAGCAGCGCCGGGACAGCCTACGAGCAGTACTTC.